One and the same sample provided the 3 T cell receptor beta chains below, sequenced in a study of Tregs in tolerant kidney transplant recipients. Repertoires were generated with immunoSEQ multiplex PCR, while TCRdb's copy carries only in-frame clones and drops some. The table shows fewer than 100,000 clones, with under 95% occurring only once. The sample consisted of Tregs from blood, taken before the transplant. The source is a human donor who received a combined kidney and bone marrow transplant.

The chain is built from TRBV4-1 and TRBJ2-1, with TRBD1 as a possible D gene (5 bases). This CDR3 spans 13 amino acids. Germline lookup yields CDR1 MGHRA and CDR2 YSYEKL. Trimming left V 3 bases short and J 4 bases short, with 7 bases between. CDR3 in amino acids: CASSQRTYNEQFF. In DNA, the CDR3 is TGCGCCAGCAGCCAGCGGACATACAATGAGCAGTTCTTC.

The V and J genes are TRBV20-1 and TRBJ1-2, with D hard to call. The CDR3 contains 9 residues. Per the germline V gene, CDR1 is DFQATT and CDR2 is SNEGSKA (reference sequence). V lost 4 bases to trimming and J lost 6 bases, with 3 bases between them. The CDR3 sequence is CSAINGYTF. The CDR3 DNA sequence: TGCAGTGCTATTAATGGCTACACCTTC.

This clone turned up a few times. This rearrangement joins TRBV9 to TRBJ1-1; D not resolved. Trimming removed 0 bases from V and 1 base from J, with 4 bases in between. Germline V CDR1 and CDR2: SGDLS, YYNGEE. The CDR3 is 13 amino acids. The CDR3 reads CASSVDRNTEAFF. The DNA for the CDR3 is TGTGCCAGCAGCGTAGACAGGAACACTGAAGCTTTCTTT.